The 7 T cell receptor beta chains reported below all come from one sample, sequenced in a study of neoadjuvant anti-PD-1 for oral cavity cancer. Clones were sequenced by immunoSEQ multiplex PCR, and TCRdb holds only the in-frame ones, with some missing. The data hold more than 13,000 clones, with approximately 70% observed a single time. Time point reported: after neoadjuvant nivolumab, at surgical resection. The sample here was PBMCs, taken after nivolumab (anti-PD-1) treatment. The receptors stem from a person aged 35 to 85 with oral cavity squamous cell carcinoma.

The V call is TRBV2, the J call TRBJ1-1; 7 bases are a match to TRBD1. V trimming: 6 bases; J trimming: 5 bases; junction bases outside the gene matches: 12. CDR1 is SNHLY, CDR2 FYNNEI, per germline. The CDR3 loop spans 15 amino acids. This CDR3 reads CASRGWEGARTEAFF. The CDR3 DNA sequence: TGTGCCAGCAGGGGGTGGGAGGGGGCGAGGACTGAAGCTTTCTTT.

This clone has a handful of counts. V usage is TRBV11-2 and J usage is TRBJ2-2; D possibly corresponds to TRBD1 (5 bases). The CDR3 covers 16 residues. Germline V gives CDR1 SGHAT, CDR2 FQNNGV. V was pared by 1 base and J by 3 bases, with 12 bases between. The DNA of the CDR3 is TGTGCCAGCAGCTTAGTGGTAGGGGATCACACCGGGGAGCTGTTTTTT. The encoded protein is CASSLVVGDHTGELFF.

The chain uses TRBV5-1 and TRBJ1-2; 9 bases are shared with TRBD1. This CDR3 spans 15 amino acids. CDR1 SGHRS and CDR2 YFSETQ come from the germline V gene. V shed 0 bases, J shed 8 bases, and the junction held 8 bases outside the gene matches. CDR3 DNA: TGCGCCAGCAGCTTGGCGGGACAGGGAGGTAGCGGCTACACCTTC. Encoded protein: CASSLAGQGGSGYTF.

This chain joins TRBV10-1 and TRBJ2-1; perhaps TRBD2 as D (6 bases). Germline V lookup: CDR1 WNHNN, CDR2 SYGVQD (reference sequence). The germline V and J ends were trimmed by 5 bases and 7 bases, with 15 bases remaining between them. CDR3 length: 14 amino acids. The CDR3 DNA reads TGCGCCAGCAGTCCCAGCCGGGAGATTAATGAGCAGTTCTTC. Translated: CASSPSREINEQFF.

The CDR3 region is CASSSHYEQYF. The CDR3 nucleotides read TGTGCCAGCAGCTCTCACTACGAGCAGTACTTC. V usage is TRBV7-9 and J usage is TRBJ2-7; D gene unclear. V lost 4 bases and J 3 bases, leaving 4 bases between the germline ends. This CDR3 is 11 amino acids long. Germline V gene lookup returns CDR1 SEHNR and CDR2 FQNEAQ (reference sequence).

This clone was recorded a few times. The chain recombines TRBV9 with TRBJ1-5, with D perhaps TRBD1 (5 bases). Germline lookup yields CDR1 SGDLS and CDR2 YYNGEE. The V end lost 1 base, the J end lost 7 bases, and 21 bases lay between the germline ends. The CDR3 sequence is 17 residues long. The CDR3 reads CASSVTSQCRQTQPQHF. The CDR3, as DNA: TGTGCCAGCAGCGTAACTAGCCAGTGCAGACAGACACAGCCCCAGCATTTT.

The chain joins TRBV19 to TRBJ2-7, with D perhaps given as TRBD1 or TRBD2 (5 bases each). Trimming took off 4 bases at V and 1 base at J, with 14 bases between the two ends. CDR1 is LNHDA, CDR2 SQIVND, per germline (reference sequence). The CDR3 is 15 residues long. CDR3 region: CASSTVHGTSYEQYF. CDR3 bases: TGTGCCAGTAGTACCGTACATGGGACGTCCTACGAGCAGTACTTC.